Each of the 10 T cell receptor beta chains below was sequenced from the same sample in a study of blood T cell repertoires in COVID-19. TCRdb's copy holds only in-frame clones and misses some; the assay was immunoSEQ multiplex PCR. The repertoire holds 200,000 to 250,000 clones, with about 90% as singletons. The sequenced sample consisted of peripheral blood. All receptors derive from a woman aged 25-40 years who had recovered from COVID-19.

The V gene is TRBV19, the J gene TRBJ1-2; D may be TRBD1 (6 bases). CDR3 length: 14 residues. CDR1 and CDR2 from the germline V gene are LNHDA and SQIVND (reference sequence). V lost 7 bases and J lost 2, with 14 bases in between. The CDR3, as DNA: TGTGCCAGTACCTGGGGGGGGCGAAACTATGGCTACACCTTC. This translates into CASTWGGRNYGYTF.

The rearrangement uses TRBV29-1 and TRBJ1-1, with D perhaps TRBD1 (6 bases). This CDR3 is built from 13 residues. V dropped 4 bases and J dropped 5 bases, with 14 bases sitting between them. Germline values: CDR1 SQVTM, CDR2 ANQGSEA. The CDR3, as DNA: TGCAGCGTTGCTTTTGGGCAGGGGACTGAAGCTTTCTTT. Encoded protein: CSVAFGQGTEAFF.

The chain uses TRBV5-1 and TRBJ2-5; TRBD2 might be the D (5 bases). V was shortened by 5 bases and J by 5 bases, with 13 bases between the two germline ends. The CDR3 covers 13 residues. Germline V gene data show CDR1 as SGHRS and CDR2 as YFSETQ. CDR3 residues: CASRGGLSETQYF. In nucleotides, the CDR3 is TGCGCCAGCAGGGGCGGGCTATCGGAGACCCAGTACTTC. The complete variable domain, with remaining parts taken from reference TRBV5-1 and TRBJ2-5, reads KAGVTQTPRYLIKTRGQQVTLSCSPISGHRSVSWYQQTPGQGLQFLFEYFSETQRNKGNFPGRFSGRQFSNSRSEMNVSTLELGDSALYLCASRGGLSETQYFGPGTRLLVL.

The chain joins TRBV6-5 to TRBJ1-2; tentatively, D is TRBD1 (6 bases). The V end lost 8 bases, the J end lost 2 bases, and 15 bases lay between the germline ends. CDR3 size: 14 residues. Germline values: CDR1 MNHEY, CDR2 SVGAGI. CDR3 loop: CASHLQGLNYGYTF. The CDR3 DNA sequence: TGTGCCAGCCATCTACAGGGCCTCAACTATGGCTACACCTTC.

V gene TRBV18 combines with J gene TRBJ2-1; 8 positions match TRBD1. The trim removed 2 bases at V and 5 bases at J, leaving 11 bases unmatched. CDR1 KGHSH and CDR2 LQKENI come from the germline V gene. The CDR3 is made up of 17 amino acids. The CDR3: CASSPARTGNSHNEQFF. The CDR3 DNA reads TGTGCCAGCTCACCAGCCCGGACAGGGAATAGTCACAATGAGCAGTTCTTC. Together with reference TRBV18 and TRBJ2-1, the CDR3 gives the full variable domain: NAGVMQNPRHLVRRRGQEARLRCSPMKGHSHVYWYRQLPEEGLKFMVYLQKENIIDESGMPKERFSAEFPKEGPSILRIQQVVRGDSAAYFCASSPARTGNSHNEQFFGPGTRLTVL.

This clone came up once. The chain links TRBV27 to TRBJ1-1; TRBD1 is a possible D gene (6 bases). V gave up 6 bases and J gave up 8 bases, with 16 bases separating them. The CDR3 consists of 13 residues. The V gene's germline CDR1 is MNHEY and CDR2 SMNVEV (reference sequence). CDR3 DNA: TGTGCCAGCAGGCCGGATCTTGACAGGGAAGCTTTCTTT. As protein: CASRPDLDREAFF.

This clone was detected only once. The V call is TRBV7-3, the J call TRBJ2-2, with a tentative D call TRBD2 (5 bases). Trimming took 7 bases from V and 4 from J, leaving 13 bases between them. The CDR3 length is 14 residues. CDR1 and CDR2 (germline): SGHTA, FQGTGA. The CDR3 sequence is CASKLEGSTGELFF. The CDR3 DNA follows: TGTGCCAGCAAACTAGAGGGAAGCACCGGGGAGCTGTTTTTT.

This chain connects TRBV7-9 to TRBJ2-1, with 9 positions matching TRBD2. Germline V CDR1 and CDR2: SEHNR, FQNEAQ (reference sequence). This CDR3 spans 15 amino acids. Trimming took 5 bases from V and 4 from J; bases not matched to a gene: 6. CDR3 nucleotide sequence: TGTGCCAGCAGCCAGGGACTAGCAGATTACAATGAGCAGTTCTTC. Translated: CASSQGLADYNEQFF. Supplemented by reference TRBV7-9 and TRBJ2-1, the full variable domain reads DTGVSQNPRHKITKRGQNVTFRCDPISEHNRLYWYRQTLGQGPEFLTYFQNEAQLEKSRLLSDRFSAERPKGSFSTLEIQRTEQGDSAMYLCASSQGLADYNEQFFGPGTRLTVL.

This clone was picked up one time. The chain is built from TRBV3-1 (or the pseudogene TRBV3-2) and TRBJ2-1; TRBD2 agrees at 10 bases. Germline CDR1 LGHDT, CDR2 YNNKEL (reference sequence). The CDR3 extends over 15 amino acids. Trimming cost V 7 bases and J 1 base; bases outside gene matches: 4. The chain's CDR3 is CASTEAGGSYNEQFF. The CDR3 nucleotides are TGTGCCAGCACCGAAGCGGGGGGGTCCTACAATGAGCAGTTCTTC.

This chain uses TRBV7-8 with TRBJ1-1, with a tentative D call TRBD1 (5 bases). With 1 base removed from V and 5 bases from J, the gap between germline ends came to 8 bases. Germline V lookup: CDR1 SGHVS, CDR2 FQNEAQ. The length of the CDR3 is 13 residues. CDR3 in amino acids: CASSLERQTEAFF. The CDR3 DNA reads TGTGCCAGCAGCTTAGAGCGACAGACTGAAGCTTTCTTT.